A selection of T cell receptor beta chains follows, all from one sample in a study of blood T cells in healthy people across ages. TCRdb re-analysed the 5' RACE reads in MiXCR, keeping a single row per CDR3 protein. The table lists 1.5 million to 2 million distinct CDR3 sequences, around 48% of them singletons. Material for sequencing was blood. The origin of the receptors is a woman in her thirties or forties in good health. Each CDR3 is given with its conserved first and last residue. The D gene is left open where the match is weak. Size is omitted from some rows. Given values are once, few, many or a class for expanded clones.

clone_size,d_call,v_call,j_call,cdr3_nt,cdr3_aa
-,-,TRBV21-1,TRBJ1-2,TGTGCCAGCAGCAAGGACACACCTAAAGCTCTTGGCTACACCTTC,CASSKDTPKALGYTF
-,-,TRBV7-2,TRBJ2-5,TGTGCCAGCAGCCCCTACAGGGGAGGAGGGACCCAGTACTTC,CASSPYRGGGTQYF
few,TRBD2,TRBV4-2,TRBJ2-7,TGTGCCAGCAGCCTTCGGACTAGCGGGGGGTTCTCCTACGAGCAGTACTTC,CASSLRTSGGFSYEQYF
-,TRBD1,TRBV20-1,TRBJ2-5,TGCAGTGCTAGTGGGACAGGGACTCAAGAGACCCAGTACTTC,CSASGTGTQETQYF
few,-,TRBV5-6,TRBJ2-5,TGTGCCAGCAGCTTGTCGCCAGGCAACCAAGAGACCCAGTACTTC,CASSLSPGNQETQYF
-,-,TRBV7-2,TRBJ2-5,TGTGCCAGCAGCTTCAGTTTCGGCCGAGGGGAGACCCAGTACTTC,CASSFSFGRGETQYF
-,-,TRBV15,TRBJ2-5,TGTGCCACCAGCAGAGCGGGGGCCGAGGAGACCCAGTACTTC,CATSRAGAEETQYF
-,-,TRBV3-1,TRBJ1-2,TGTGCCAGCAGCCAAGGAGTTGATGGCTACACCTTC,CASSQGVDGYTF
-,-,TRBV7-2,TRBJ1-2,TGTGCCAGCAGCCAGCAATTGGGGGGAGCAGCTAACTATGGCTACACCTTC,CASSQQLGGAANYGYTF
-,TRBD1,TRBV7-9,TRBJ2-4,TGTGCCAGCAGCTTAGCGACAGGGGGCATGTGGGAGCAGTACTTC,CASSLATGGMWEQYF
-,-,TRBV28,TRBJ1-2,TGTGCCAGCAGTTACAGGGTGAAGAACTATGGCTACACCTTC,CASSYRVKNYGYTF
-,-,TRBV20-1,TRBJ1-5,TGCAGTGCTAGGAATTCAGGTACTAATCAGCCCCAGCATTTT,CSARNSGTNQPQHF
-,-,TRBV27,TRBJ1-2,TGTGCCAGCAGTATTACAGGGACGACATATGGCTACTCCTTC,CASSITGTTYGYSF